This TCR beta chain was observed in a study of molecular identifiers for immune sequencing clone quantification. Methods described previously were used for bulk TCR libraries, and listed TCR primers were applied. MiXCR, applied by TCRdb to the PCR reads, yields one record per CDR3 protein. The sample lists 250,000 to 400,000 distinct CDR3 sequences; about 21% were seen once. The CDR3 has 16 residues. Germline lookup yields CDR1 DFQATT and CDR2 SNEGSKA (reference sequence). With 0 bases removed from V and 2 bases from J, the gap between germline ends came to 11 bases. The sorting of naive CD8 T cells used the CD8+CD4-CCR7+CD45RA+ phenotype. This clonotype was seen ten or more times.

Material for sequencing was naive CD8+ T cells from blood, with Jurkat cell RNA spiked in. Documented subset: FACS-sorted CD8+CD4-CCR7+CD45RA+ naive T cells. This receptor was obtained from a human donor in good health. Some libraries in this study had Jurkat cell RNA spiked in. The chain has TRBV20-1 and TRBJ2-6; D call uncertain. In DNA, the CDR3 is TGCAGTGCTAGAGACGGCAGACAAACTGGGGCCAACGTCCTGACTTTC. Its protein product is CSARDGRQTGANVLTF.